Listed below are T cell receptor beta chains from one sample, sequenced in a study of blood T cell repertoires in COVID-19. Some clones are missing from TCRdb's copy, which holds only in-frame ones; the method was immunoSEQ multiplex PCR. The data contain approximately 300,000 clones, 80% to 90% of them seen just once; the ten biggest clones take up roughly 4.3%. Sequenced sample: PBMCs or T cells enriched from blood (not recorded which). The receptors derive from a woman aged 25 to 39 who had recovered from COVID-19. Each CDR3 is given with its conserved first and last residue. A D gene is named only where the DNA matches it firmly. Clone size is stated in some rows and not others, as once, few, many or a class when expanded.

J | V | size | D | CDR3 | DNA
TRBJ2-7 | TRBV29-1 | few | TRBD1 | CSVAQGVGTYEQYF | TGCAGCGTTGCACAGGGGGTGGGCACCTACGAGCAGTACTTC
TRBJ1-2 | TRBV7-6 | - | - | CASSEYPGSGYTF | TGTGCCAGCAGCGAATATCCAGGGTCTGGCTACACCTTC
TRBJ1-2 | TRBV6-5 | - | TRBD1 | CASTRQGSISYGYTF | TGTGCCAGCACCAGACAGGGTTCCATCTCCTATGGCTACACCTTC
TRBJ2-1 | TRBV3-1/TRBV3-2 | - | - | CASSQLAGSIGQFF | TGTGCCAGCAGCCAACTCGCTGGTTCTATTGGGCAGTTCTTC
TRBJ1-1 | TRBV10-2 | - | TRBD1 | CASSEGLKQQGIGSKAFF | TGCGCCAGCAGTGAAGGACTTAAACAACAGGGGATAGGATCGAAAGCTTTCTTT
TRBJ1-3 | TRBV16 | - | TRBD1 | CASSQSGQQFGNTIYF | TGTGCCAGCAGCCAATCGGGACAGCAATTCGGAAACACCATATATTTT
TRBJ1-6 | TRBV15 | - | - | CATSRVGNSPLHF | TGTGCCACCAGCAGAGTCGGTAATTCACCCCTCCACTTT
TRBJ1-1 | TRBV12-3/TRBV12-4 | - | - | CASSLEQVLGAFF | TGTGCCAGCAGTTTAGAACAGGTGCTAGGAGCTTTCTTT
TRBJ2-2 | TRBV2 | - | - | CASSEGRTGELFF | TGTGCCAGCAGTGAAGGGCGGACCGGGGAGCTGTTTTTT
TRBJ1-2 | TRBV7-2 | - | - | CASRGGRREGGYTF | TGTGCCAGCAGAGGGGGGCGGAGGGAGGGTGGCTACACCTTC
TRBJ2-7 | TRBV12-3/TRBV12-4 | - | TRBD2 | CASSPRTSGKQYF | TGTGCCAGCAGTCCCCGGACTAGCGGAAAGCAGTACTTC
TRBJ1-1 | TRBV28 | - | TRBD1 | CASRRQGNTEAFF | TGTGCCAGCAGGCGACAGGGGAACACTGAAGCTTTCTTT
TRBJ2-1 | TRBV5-1 | - | TRBD2 | CASSKGLAGGGIGAYNEQFF | TGCGCCAGCAGCAAGGGACTAGCGGGAGGAGGTATCGGGGCCTACAATGAGCAGTTCTTC
TRBJ1-2 | TRBV9 | - | - | CASSVKDTPMNYGYTF | TGTGCCAGCAGCGTAAAAGACACACCGATGAACTATGGCTACACCTTC
TRBJ1-1 | TRBV19 | once | - | CASSIAGGSGTEAFF | TGTGCCAGTAGTATAGCTGGGGGCTCTGGCACTGAAGCTTTCTTT
TRBJ2-1 | TRBV30 | - | TRBD2 | CAWSVWGGLPFF | TGTGCCTGGAGTGTTTGGGGGGGGTTACCGTTCTTC
TRBJ2-2 | TRBV5-4 | - | TRBD1 | CASSADRGRNTGELFF | TGTGCCAGCAGCGCAGACAGGGGTCGGAACACCGGGGAGCTGTTTTTT
TRBJ1-2 | TRBV6-1 | - | - | CASSEGLLANYGYTF | TGTGCCAGCAGTGAAGGCCTGCTAGCTAACTATGGCTACACCTTC
TRBJ1-1 | TRBV29-1 | - | - | CSVRGMNTEAFF | TGCAGCGTCAGGGGCATGAACACTGAAGCTTTCTTT
TRBJ1-1 | TRBV3-1/TRBV3-2 | - | - | CASSQSDRIMNTEAFF | TGTGCCAGCAGCCAGTCGGACAGAATCATGAACACTGAAGCTTTCTTT
TRBJ2-1 | TRBV9 | once | TRBD2 | CASSVSGLAGGPSDEQFF | TGTGCCAGCAGCGTGTCCGGACTAGCGGGGGGGCCGTCTGATGAGCAGTTCTTC
TRBJ1-3 | TRBV19 | - | - | CASSISAGGTGNTIYF | TGTGCCAGTAGTATATCCGCGGGGGGCACTGGAAACACCATATATTTT
TRBJ2-7 | TRBV2 | few | - | CASSDRRRWSYEQYF | TGTGCCAGCAGTGACCGGAGGCGGTGGAGCTACGAGCAGTACTTC
TRBJ2-1 | TRBV19 | - | TRBD2 | CASSIDRGRDYNEQFF | TGTGCCAGTAGTATAGATCGCGGGAGGGACTACAATGAGCAGTTCTTC
TRBJ1-6 | TRBV5-4 | - | - | CASSETGPNLNSPLHF | TGTGCCAGCAGCGAAACAGGGCCTAATCTCAATTCACCCCTCCACTTT
TRBJ1-4 | TRBV28 | - | TRBD1 | CASSGVGQGYEKLFF | TGTGCCAGCTCAGGGGTCGGACAGGGCTATGAAAAACTGTTTTTT
TRBJ2-5 | TRBV5-4 | - | TRBD2 | CASSSQGSGSRYETQYF | TGTGCCAGCAGCTCCCAGGGGAGCGGGAGTAGGTATGAGACCCAGTACTTC
TRBJ1-1 | TRBV29-1 | - | - | CSVAGVEAFF | TGCAGCGTTGCAGGGGTAGAAGCTTTCTTT
TRBJ1-4 | TRBV30 | - | - | CAWRTRGPAREKLFF | TGTGCCTGGAGGACCAGGGGCCCGGCCCGGGAAAAACTGTTTTTT
TRBJ2-2 | TRBV6-4 | - | TRBD1 | CASRRQGDSGELFF | TGTGCCAGCAGGAGACAGGGGGATTCCGGGGAGCTGTTTTTT
TRBJ2-3 | TRBV23-1 | few | TRBD2 | CASSQSGTSGEGADTQYF | TGCGCCAGCAGTCAATCCGGGACTAGCGGGGAGGGTGCAGATACGCAGTATTTT
TRBJ1-4 | TRBV9 | - | - | CASSEDSLNEKLFF | TGTGCCAGCAGCGAAGACAGCCTAAATGAAAAACTGTTTTTT
TRBJ2-5 | TRBV28 | once | - | CASSQDQQGRRETQYF | TGTGCCAGCAGCCAGGACCAACAGGGCCGGCGAGAGACCCAGTACTTC
TRBJ2-7 | TRBV9 | - | - | CASSEGRGEQYF | TGTGCCAGCAGCGAGGGCCGGGGGGAGCAGTACTTC
TRBJ1-1 | TRBV2 | - | TRBD1 | CASTSQGATEAFF | TGTGCCAGCACTTCACAGGGGGCCACTGAAGCTTTCTTT
TRBJ2-3 | TRBV30 | - | TRBD2 | CAWSALAGSADTQYF | TGTGCCTGGAGTGCCCTAGCGGGGTCCGCAGATACGCAGTATTTT
TRBJ2-1 | TRBV19 | - | - | CASSTRHPNEQFF | TGTGCCAGTAGTACGCGACACCCTAATGAGCAGTTCTTC
TRBJ2-3 | TRBV24-1 | - | - | CATSRGSRDGDTQYF | TGTGCCACCAGTCGAGGTTCCAGGGATGGAGATACGCAGTATTTT
TRBJ1-3 | TRBV3-1/TRBV3-2 | - | - | CASSQADTIYF | TGTGCCAGCAGCCAAGCAGACACCATATATTTT
TRBJ2-1 | TRBV28 | - | - | CASSFNPVNEQFF | TGTGCCAGCAGTTTTAATCCGGTCAATGAGCAGTTCTTC
TRBJ2-3 | TRBV6-5 | - | - | CASSSRTGADTQYF | TGTGCCAGCAGTTCACGGACGGGGGCAGATACGCAGTATTTT
TRBJ2-5 | TRBV5-6 | - | - | CASSLVARQETQYF | TGTGCCAGCAGCTTGGTGGCCAGACAAGAGACCCAGTACTTC
TRBJ1-1 | TRBV5-4 | - | - | CASSLPPGMNTEAFF | TGTGCCAGCAGCCTACCTCCGGGGATGAACACTGAAGCTTTCTTT
TRBJ2-7 | TRBV28 | - | TRBD2 | CASSQVSGLAGDSYEQYF | TGTGCCAGCAGTCAGGTCTCGGGACTAGCGGGCGACTCCTACGAGCAGTACTTC
TRBJ1-2 | TRBV28 | - | TRBD1 | CASSGGQGAYGYTF | TGTGCCAGCTCGGGGGGACAGGGGGCGTATGGCTACACCTTC
TRBJ2-1 | TRBV6-1 | once | - | CASSELGGDPTGEQFF | TGTGCCAGCAGTGAATTGGGAGGAGATCCTACAGGTGAGCAGTTCTTC
TRBJ1-1 | TRBV6-5 | - | TRBD1 | CAARRDRGDTEAFF | TGTGCCGCACGACGGGACAGGGGAGACACTGAAGCTTTCTTT
TRBJ1-2 | TRBV7-9 | - | TRBD1 | CASSSTGVYGYTF | TGTGCCAGCAGCTCGACAGGGGTCTATGGCTACACCTTC